This TCR beta chain was obtained from a study of blood T cells in healthy people across ages. Per the germline V gene, CDR1 is SGHRS and CDR2 is YFSETQ. Trimming left V 2 bases short and J 4 bases short, with 10 bases between. This CDR3 comprises 13 residues. A second PCR, run for about 7 to 11 cycles, used a sample-barcoded 5' primer plus a J-beta primer mix. One entry per CDR3 protein, called by TCRdb with MiXCR from the 5' RACE reads. Among approximately 1,700,000 distinct CDR3 sequences listed, about 39% were seen once. This TCR was recovered from a human donor in good health. Sequencing was carried out using blood. This chain uses TRBV5-1 with TRBJ2-7; D gene ambiguous. Here the CDR3 DNA reads TGCGCCAGCAGCTTCGCGGAAACTTACGAGCAGTACTTC. This encodes CASSFAETYEQYF.